The T cell receptor (beta chain) described here comes from a study of T cell clonotyping in hematopoietic cell transplantation. The junction had 11 bases not matched to a gene; V was cut back by 4 bases and J by 4 bases. Germline CDR1 LGHNA, CDR2 YNFKEQ. The CDR3 is 16 amino acids. Using immunoSEQ multiplex PCR, the repertoire was profiled, and TCRdb retains in-frame clones only, with some absent. The profile covers nearly 20,000 clones, with approximately 79% appearing a single time and roughly 14% taken by the ten largest. Comments on this clone: Its specificity is not known.

Study findings and constraints: Recipient TCR diversity dropped after transplant; expanded clonotypes rose from day 30 to 180.

The source material was peripheral blood mononuclear cells. V gene TRBV4-2 combines with J gene TRBJ1-1; TRBD1 matches 8 bases. This clonotype was sampled from a man in his 60s in good health. Some clones in this sample may be carry-over from other donors' samples. In nucleotides, the CDR3 is TGTGCCAGCAGCCTCGACCAGGGGGCGGGGGGCACTGAAGCTTTCTTT. This codes for CASSLDQGAGGTEAFF.